Listed below are T cell receptor beta chains from one sample, sequenced in a study of graft-versus-host responses after intestinal transplantation. Only in-frame clones appear in the TCRdb table, and some are missing; sequencing was by immunoSEQ multiplex PCR. This table has about 39,000 clones, approximately 89% appearing once. The material was PBMCs, obtained just under 270 days after transplant. These receptors came from a human patient who received an intestinal transplant, so some T cells may come from the graft donor. The CDR3 runs from the conserved cysteine through the conserved F or W. The D gene is left open where the match is weak. Size tells how often a clone was seen (once, few, many) or the class of an expanded clone, and some rows leave it out.

J gene	clone size	CDR3 length	V gene	D gene	CDR3 protein	CDR3 DNA
TRBJ2-5	.	15	TRBV5-6	TRBD2	CASSLVSGGQETQYF	TGTGCCAGCAGCTTGGTCAGCGGGGGCCAAGAGACCCAGTACTTC
TRBJ2-3	.	15	TRBV11-2	.	CASSLVRSRTDTQYF	TGTGCCAGCAGCTTAGTGAGATCACGCACAGATACGCAGTATTTT
TRBJ1-2	.	13	TRBV6-5	TRBD1	CATRGTGKDGYTF	TGTGCCACCCGCGGGACAGGGAAGGATGGCTACACCTTC
TRBJ2-7	.	13	TRBV27	.	CASGDTEAYEQYF	TGTGCCAGCGGGGACACCGAGGCCTACGAGCAGTACTTC
TRBJ2-2	few	15	TRBV7-9	.	CASSPSAARTGELFF	TGTGCCAGCAGCCCCTCAGCGGCGCGAACCGGGGAGCTGTTTTTT
TRBJ2-5	.	18	TRBV18	TRBD2	CASSPMGSGGAYQETQYF	TGTGCCAGCTCACCAATGGGTAGCGGGGGAGCATACCAAGAGACCCAGTACTTC
TRBJ1-1	.	16	TRBV10-2	.	CASSEFVVGLAVTAFF	TGCGCCAGCAGTGAGTTCGTGGTGGGTCTTGCGGTAACAGCTTTCTTT
TRBJ2-5	once	14	TRBV7-9	.	CASSVTAGKETQYF	TGTGCCAGCAGCGTAACGGCGGGGAAAGAGACCCAGTACTTC
TRBJ2-1	.	13	TRBV4-1	.	CASSQDKGDEQFF	TGCGCCAGCAGCCAAGATAAGGGGGACGAGCAGTTCTTC
TRBJ1-2	.	11	TRBV2	.	CASSELEGYTF	TGTGCCAGCAGTGAACTAGAGGGCTACACCTTC
TRBJ1-5	.	16	TRBV10-3	TRBD1	CAISATGTEFGQPQHF	TGTGCCATCAGCGCCACCGGGACAGAGTTCGGGCAGCCCCAGCATTTT
TRBJ1-2	once	15	TRBV7-3	.	CASSPGAGEAYGYTF	TGTGCCAGCAGCCCTGGGGCAGGGGAGGCCTATGGCTACACCTTC
TRBJ1-1	.	14	TRBV7-3	.	CASSTGTPGTEAFF	TGTGCCAGCAGCACCGGGACCCCGGGCACTGAAGCTTTCTTT
TRBJ2-5	.	17	TRBV5-1	.	CASSLRSGETHQETQYF	TGCGCCAGCAGCTTGAGATCTGGGGAAACCCACCAAGAGACCCAGTACTTC
TRBJ1-1	.	14	TRBV5-1	.	CASSLGQTNTEAFF	TGCGCCAGCAGCTTGGGACAGACGAACACTGAAGCTTTCTTT
TRBJ1-2	.	12	TRBV7-9	.	CASSFIKDGYTF	TGTGCCAGCAGCTTTATTAAGGATGGCTACACCTTC
TRBJ2-7	once	11	TRBV11-3	.	CASRVGDEQYF	TGTGCCAGCAGGGTTGGCGACGAGCAGTACTTC
TRBJ1-2	.	12	TRBV7-3	.	CASSLVGGGYTF	TGTGCCAGCAGCTTAGTAGGGGGTGGCTACACCTTC
TRBJ2-2	.	14	TRBV6-1	.	CASSALRNTGELFF	TGTGCCAGCAGTGCACTCCGGAACACCGGGGAGCTGTTTTTT
TRBJ2-3	once	13	TRBV18	.	CASSITSTDTQYF	TGTGCCAGCTCAATAACTAGCACAGATACGCAGTATTTT